This TCR beta chain was captured by sequencing in a study of human T cells and chemical hapten exposure. Study at large: Each patch test put 0.01% DPC on the upper back, and results were read at 6 days. Regarding the study as a whole: DPC sensitization left the count of TCRs above 1 in 1000 unchanged.

Trimming took off 6 bases at V and 3 bases at J, with 12 bases between the two ends. Per the germline V gene, CDR1 is MNHEY and CDR2 is SVGAGI. The CDR3 is made up of 14 amino acids. As for time point: patch test 2, 6 weeks after DPC sensitization. Sample treatment: therapeutic diphenylcyclopropenone sensitization with weekly scalp DPC. This clonotype was recorded at least ten times. Its antigen is not identified. The library put unique molecular identifiers onto individual cDNA molecules. In TCRdb, the RACE reads were re-called with MiXCR into one record per CDR3 protein. The sample holds approximately 97,000 distinct CDR3 sequences; about 10% are singletons and the top ten take 3.2%.

The source material was whole blood, sampled in connection with sensitization to the hapten diphenylcyclopropenone (DPC). This rearrangement joins TRBV6-5 to TRBJ2-1; perhaps TRBD2 as D (6 bases). The sequence was obtained from a woman aged 40 to 50 with alopecia areata. Some clones in this sample may be carry-over from other donors' samples. DNA of the CDR3: TGTGCCAGCAGGGGTAGCGGCTTCTACAATGAGCAGTTCTTC. Amino acids: CASRGSGFYNEQFF.